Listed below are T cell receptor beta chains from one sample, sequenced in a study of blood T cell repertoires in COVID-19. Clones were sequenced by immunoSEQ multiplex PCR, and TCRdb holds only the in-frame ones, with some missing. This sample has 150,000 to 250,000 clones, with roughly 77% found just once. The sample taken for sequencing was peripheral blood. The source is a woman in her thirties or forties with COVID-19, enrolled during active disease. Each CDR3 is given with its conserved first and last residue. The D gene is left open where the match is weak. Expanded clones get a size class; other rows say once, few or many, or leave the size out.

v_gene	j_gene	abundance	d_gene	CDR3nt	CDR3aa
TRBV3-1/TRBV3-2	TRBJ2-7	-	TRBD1	TGTGCCAGCAACTCCCCCCAGGGGGAAATCCACGAGCAGTACTTC	CASNSPQGEIHEQYF
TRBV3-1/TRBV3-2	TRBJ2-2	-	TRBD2	TGTGCCAGCAGCCCTAGGACTAGCTCGAACACCGGGGAGCTGTTTTTT	CASSPRTSSNTGELFF
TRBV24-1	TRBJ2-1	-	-	TGTGCCACCAGTGGGGGGCAGGACCCCTACAATGAGCAGTTCTTC	CATSGGQDPYNEQFF
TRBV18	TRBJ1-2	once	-	TGTGCCAGCTCACATGGTACACCCTCGGCCGGGGGCTACACCTTC	CASSHGTPSAGGYTF
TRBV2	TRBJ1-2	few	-	TGTGCCAGCATGAGAGGGTCCTATGGCTACACCTTC	CASMRGSYGYTF
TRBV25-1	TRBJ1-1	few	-	TGTGCCAGCAGACCAACAGGGTACTTGAACACTGAAGCTTTCTTT	CASRPTGYLNTEAFF
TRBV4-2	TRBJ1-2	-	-	TGTGCCAGCAGCCGCAAAAACGGACAGACTAACTATGGCTACACCTTC	CASSRKNGQTNYGYTF
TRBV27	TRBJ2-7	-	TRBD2	TGTGCCAGCAGTCCCACTAGCGGGGGCCCCCGCGAGCAGTACTTC	CASSPTSGGPREQYF
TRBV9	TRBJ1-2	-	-	TGTGCCAGCGGCACAGGGTACTATGGCTACACCTTC	CASGTGYYGYTF
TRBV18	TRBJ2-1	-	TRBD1	TGTGCCAGCTCCCCCGGACAGGGATCGACCTACAATGAGCAGTTCTTC	CASSPGQGSTYNEQFF
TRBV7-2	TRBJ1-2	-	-	TGTGCCAGCAGCTTAGAGAGAACAGGACCCTATGGCTACACCTTC	CASSLERTGPYGYTF